The subject of this entry is one T cell receptor (beta chain). In germline, CDR1 is MDHEN, CDR2 SYDVKM. CDR3 size: 16 residues. Losses at the gene ends were 4 bases for V and 8 bases for J; bases not matched to a gene: 10. This entry is derived from a study of blood T cell repertoires in COVID-19. Sequenced by immunoSEQ multiplex PCR; TCRdb stores in-frame clones only, minus some. Of under 300,000 clones in the sample, 85% to 90% were seen once. The TCR originated in a middle-aged man who had recovered from COVID-19. The chain links TRBV28 to TRBJ2-1, with TRBD1 identical over 11 bases. Material: PBMCs or T cells enriched from blood (not recorded which). In DNA form, the CDR3 reads TGTGCCAGCAGTTATCCCGGGACAGGGGGGATCTATGAGCAGTTCTTC. As protein: CASSYPGTGGIYEQFF.